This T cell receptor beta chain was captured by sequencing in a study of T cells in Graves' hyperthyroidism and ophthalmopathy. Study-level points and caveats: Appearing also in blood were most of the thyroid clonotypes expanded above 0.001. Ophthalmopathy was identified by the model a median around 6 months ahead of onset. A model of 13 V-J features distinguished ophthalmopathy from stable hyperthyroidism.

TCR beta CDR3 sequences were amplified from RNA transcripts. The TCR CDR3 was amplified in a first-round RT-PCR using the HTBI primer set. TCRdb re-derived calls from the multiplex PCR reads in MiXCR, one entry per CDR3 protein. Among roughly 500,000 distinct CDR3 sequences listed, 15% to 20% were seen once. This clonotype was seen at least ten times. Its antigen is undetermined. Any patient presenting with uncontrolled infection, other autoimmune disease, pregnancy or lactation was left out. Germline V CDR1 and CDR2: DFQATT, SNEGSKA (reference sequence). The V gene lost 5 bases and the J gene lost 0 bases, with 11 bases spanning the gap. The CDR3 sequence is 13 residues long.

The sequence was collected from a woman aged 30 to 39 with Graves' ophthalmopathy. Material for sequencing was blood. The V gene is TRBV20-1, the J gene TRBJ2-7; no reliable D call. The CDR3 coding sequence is TGCAGTGCTGAGGTTGACACCTCCTACGAGCAGTACTTC. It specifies CSAEVDTSYEQYF.